Listed below are T cell receptor beta chains from one sample, sequenced in a study of blood T cell repertoires in COVID-19. Data came from immunoSEQ multiplex PCR; TCRdb stores just in-frame clones and leaves some out. The sample holds roughly 150,000 clones, roughly 86% seen once. Sequencing was done on a sample of peripheral blood. The source is a woman aged 80 or over with COVID-19, enrolled during active disease. CDR3s include the opening cysteine and the closing phenylalanine or tryptophan. The D gene is left open where the match is weak. The size field is filled for only some rows; it gives once, few, many or a size class.

j_call d_call v_call clone_size cdr3_aa cdr3_nt
TRBJ2-5 - TRBV2 - CASRPVGGPTQYF TGTGCCAGCAGGCCGGTGGGGGGACCAACCCAGTACTTC
TRBJ2-1 TRBD2 TRBV19 - CASSPGTSGAVGVYEQFF TGTGCCAGTAGTCCAGGGACTAGCGGAGCGGTTGGGGTCTATGAGCAGTTCTTC
TRBJ2-7 TRBD1 TRBV6-1 - CASSDQGAYEQYF TGTGCCAGCAGTGACCAGGGGGCTTACGAGCAGTACTTC
TRBJ2-7 TRBD1 TRBV6-6 - CASSYGTGVEQYF TGTGCCAGCAGTTACGGGACAGGGGTTGAGCAGTACTTC
TRBJ1-2 - TRBV19 - CASSPLTENYGYTF TGTGCCAGTAGTCCGTTGACAGAAAACTATGGCTACACCTTC
TRBJ1-2 TRBD1 TRBV5-6 - CASSEGGGYYGYTF TGTGCCAGCTCGGAAGGGGGCGGATACTATGGCTACACCTTC
TRBJ1-6 - TRBV2 - CASSDGGGWNSPLHF TGTGCCAGCAGTGACGGGGGAGGGTGGAATTCACCCCTCCACTTT
TRBJ2-6 TRBD2 TRBV6-1 - CASSVASGASGANVLTF TGTGCCAGCAGTGTCGCTAGCGGGGCCTCTGGGGCCAACGTCCTGACTTTC
TRBJ1-5 TRBD1 TRBV3-1/TRBV3-2 - CASSQDRQRTGGNQPQHF TGTGCCAGCAGCCAAGATCGGCAGCGGACAGGGGGCAATCAGCCCCAGCATTTT
TRBJ2-3 TRBD2 TRBV11-2 - CASSLVTSGSKDTQYF TGTGCCAGCAGCTTAGTGACTAGCGGGAGTAAGGATACGCAGTATTTT
TRBJ2-5 - TRBV19 - CASSTTPGRGRDDQYF TGTGCCAGTAGTACTACCCCCGGAAGGGGGAGGGATGACCAGTACTTC
TRBJ2-1 TRBD1 TRBV11-2 - CASSRGTGVGNEQFF TGTGCCAGCAGCCGCGGGACAGGGGTGGGAAATGAGCAGTTCTTC
TRBJ1-1 TRBD1 TRBV7-9 few CASRGNRGHTEAFF TGTGCCAGCAGGGGGAACAGGGGGCACACTGAAGCTTTCTTT
TRBJ2-5 - TRBV4-1 - CASSQRKGRGETQYF TGCGCCAGCAGCCAAAGAAAGGGCCGGGGGGAGACCCAGTACTTC
TRBJ2-5 TRBD2 TRBV7-2 - CASSLDLSGRQETQYF TGTGCCAGCAGCTTAGATCTTAGCGGGCGACAAGAGACCCAGTACTTC
TRBJ2-4 TRBD1 TRBV19 - CASRRGTGRDIQYF TGTGCCAGTAGACGTGGGACAGGGCGGGACATTCAGTACTTC
TRBJ2-3 TRBD1 TRBV3-1/TRBV3-2 - CASSRNRGTDTQYF TGTGCCAGCAGCCGCAACAGGGGTACAGATACGCAGTATTTT